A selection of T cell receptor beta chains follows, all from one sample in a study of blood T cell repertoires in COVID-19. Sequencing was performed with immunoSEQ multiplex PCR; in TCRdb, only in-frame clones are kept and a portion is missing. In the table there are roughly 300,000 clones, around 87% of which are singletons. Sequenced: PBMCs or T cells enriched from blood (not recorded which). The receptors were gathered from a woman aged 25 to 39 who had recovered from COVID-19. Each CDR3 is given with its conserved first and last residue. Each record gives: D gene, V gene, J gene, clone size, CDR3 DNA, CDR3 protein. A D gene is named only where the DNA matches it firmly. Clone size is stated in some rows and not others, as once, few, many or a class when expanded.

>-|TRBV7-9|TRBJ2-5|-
TGTGCCAGCAGCCTACCGAGAGGACTCTGGGAGACCCAGTACTTC
CASSLPRGLWETQYF
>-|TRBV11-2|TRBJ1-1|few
TGTGCCAGCAGCTTAGCACAGGGCTACACTGAAGCTTTCTTT
CASSLAQGYTEAFF
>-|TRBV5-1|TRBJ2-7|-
TGCGCCAGCAGGCCCTATACCGGGGGAAACTACGAGCAGTACTTC
CASRPYTGGNYEQYF
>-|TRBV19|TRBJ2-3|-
TGTGCCAGTAGTCGAGCAGGGAGCACAGATACGCAGTATTTT
CASSRAGSTDTQYF
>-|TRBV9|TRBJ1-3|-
TGTGCCAGCAGCGTAGATCCGGGACACTCTGGAAACACCATATATTTT
CASSVDPGHSGNTIYF
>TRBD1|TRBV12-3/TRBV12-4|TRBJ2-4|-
TGTGCCAGCAGCCAGGGGGCGATGGGCATTCAGTACTTC
CASSQGAMGIQYF
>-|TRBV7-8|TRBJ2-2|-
TGTGCCAGCAGCTTATTGAGCGGAACCACCGGGGAGCTGTTTTTT
CASSLLSGTTGELFF
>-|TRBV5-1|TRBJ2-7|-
TGCGCCAGCAGCCCAATACAGGTCCGTGCCTACGAGCAGTACTTC
CASSPIQVRAYEQYF
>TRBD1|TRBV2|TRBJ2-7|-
TGTGCCAGCAGTGGGGGGGACAGGGCCTACGAGCAGTACTTC
CASSGGDRAYEQYF
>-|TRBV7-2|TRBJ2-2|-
TGTGCCAGCAGCTTTTTGTCGACCGGGGAGCTGTTTTTT
CASSFLSTGELFF
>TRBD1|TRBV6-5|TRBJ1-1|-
TGTGCCAGCAATAACCGACAGGGAACGAACACTGAAGCTTTCTTT
CASNNRQGTNTEAFF
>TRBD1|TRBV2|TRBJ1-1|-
TGTGCCAGCAGAGACAGGGAGAACACTGAAGCTTTCTTT
CASRDRENTEAFF
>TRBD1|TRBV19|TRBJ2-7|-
TGTGCCAGTAGTATTTCCCGGGACAGCTACGAGCAGTACTTC
CASSISRDSYEQYF
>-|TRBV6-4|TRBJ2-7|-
TGTGCCAGCAGTGAGGCTAGCTCCTACGAGCAGTACTTC
CASSEASSYEQYF
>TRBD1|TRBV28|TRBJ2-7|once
TGTGCCAGCCTAGGCCGGGACAGGCTCTCCTACGAGCAGTACTTC
CASLGRDRLSYEQYF
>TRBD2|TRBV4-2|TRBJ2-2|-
TGTGCCAGCAGCCAAGGGCGGGGTAGCGGGATTACCGGGGAGCTGTTTTTT
CASSQGRGSGITGELFF
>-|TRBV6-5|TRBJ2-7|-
TGTGCCAGCAGTACTCACGCGGCCTACGAGCAGTACTTC
CASSTHAAYEQYF
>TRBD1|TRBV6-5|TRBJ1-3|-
TGTGCCAGCGACAGGGGCTACTCTGGAAACACCATATATTTT
CASDRGYSGNTIYF
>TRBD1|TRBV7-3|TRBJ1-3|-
TGTGCCAGCAGCCTGAACAGGGGACCTGGAAACACCATATATTTT
CASSLNRGPGNTIYF
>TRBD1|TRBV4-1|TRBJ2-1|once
TGCGCCAGCAGCCAAGGACAGGGGATTGACAATGAGCAGTTCTTC
CASSQGQGIDNEQFF
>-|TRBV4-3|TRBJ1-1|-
TGCGCCAGCAGCCGGATAGGAGGCTCGGAAGCTTTCTTT
CASSRIGGSEAFF
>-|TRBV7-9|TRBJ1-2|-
TGTGCCAGCATCCAGCAAGGGGCTAGTGGCTACACCTTC
CASIQQGASGYTF
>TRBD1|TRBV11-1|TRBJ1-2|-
TGTGCCAGCAGCTCAGGGACAGGGTCCCACTATGGCTACACCTTC
CASSSGTGSHYGYTF
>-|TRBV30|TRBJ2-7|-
TGTGCCTGGACGACCCAGAGGGCAGACCAGTCGAGCTCCTACGAGCAGTACTTC
CAWTTQRADQSSSYEQYF
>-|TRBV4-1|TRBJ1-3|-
TGCGCCAGCAGCCAAGCCCCTCTTTTCTTCTCTGGAAACACCATATATTTT
CASSQAPLFFSGNTIYF
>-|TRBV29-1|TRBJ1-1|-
TGCAGCGTTGTGGGGGCGAGTTCTTGGGACACTGAAGCTTTCTTT
CSVVGASSWDTEAFF
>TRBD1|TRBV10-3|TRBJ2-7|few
TGTGCCACGACAAGACAGGGGAACTACGAGCAGTACTTC
CATTRQGNYEQYF
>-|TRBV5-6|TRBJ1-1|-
TGTGCCAGCAGCGCGGGACCAGCTGAGATCTTT
CASSAGPAEIF
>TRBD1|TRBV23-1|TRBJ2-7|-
TGCGCCAGCTGGGTTGGACAGGGCCCTATAGAAGCCTACGAGCAGTACTTC
CASWVGQGPIEAYEQYF
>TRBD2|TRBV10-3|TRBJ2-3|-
TGTGCCATCAGCGCCGGACTAGCGGGGTTCACAGATACGCAGTATTTT
CAISAGLAGFTDTQYF
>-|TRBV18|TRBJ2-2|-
TGTGCCAGCTCCTCCCGACCGGACATGAGCACCGGGGAGCTGTTTTTT
CASSSRPDMSTGELFF
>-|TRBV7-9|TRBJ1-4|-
TGTGCCAGCAGCCTTCCGGAGGGGGAAAAACTGTTTTTT
CASSLPEGEKLFF
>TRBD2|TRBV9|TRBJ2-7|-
TGTGCCAGCAGCGTAGCTAGCGGGGGCTACGAGCAGTACTTC
CASSVASGGYEQYF
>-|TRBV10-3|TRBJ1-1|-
TGTGCCATCAAGGCCACAGGACTAAACACTGAAGCTTTCTTT
CAIKATGLNTEAFF
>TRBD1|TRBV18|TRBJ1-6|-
TGTGCCAGCTCACCGGGACAGGGAGATTCACCCCTCCACTTT
CASSPGQGDSPLHF
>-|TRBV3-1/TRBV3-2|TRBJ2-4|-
TGTGCCAGCAGCCACGCCTCGGGGGGCTTGGGCAAAAACATTCAGTACTTC
CASSHASGGLGKNIQYF